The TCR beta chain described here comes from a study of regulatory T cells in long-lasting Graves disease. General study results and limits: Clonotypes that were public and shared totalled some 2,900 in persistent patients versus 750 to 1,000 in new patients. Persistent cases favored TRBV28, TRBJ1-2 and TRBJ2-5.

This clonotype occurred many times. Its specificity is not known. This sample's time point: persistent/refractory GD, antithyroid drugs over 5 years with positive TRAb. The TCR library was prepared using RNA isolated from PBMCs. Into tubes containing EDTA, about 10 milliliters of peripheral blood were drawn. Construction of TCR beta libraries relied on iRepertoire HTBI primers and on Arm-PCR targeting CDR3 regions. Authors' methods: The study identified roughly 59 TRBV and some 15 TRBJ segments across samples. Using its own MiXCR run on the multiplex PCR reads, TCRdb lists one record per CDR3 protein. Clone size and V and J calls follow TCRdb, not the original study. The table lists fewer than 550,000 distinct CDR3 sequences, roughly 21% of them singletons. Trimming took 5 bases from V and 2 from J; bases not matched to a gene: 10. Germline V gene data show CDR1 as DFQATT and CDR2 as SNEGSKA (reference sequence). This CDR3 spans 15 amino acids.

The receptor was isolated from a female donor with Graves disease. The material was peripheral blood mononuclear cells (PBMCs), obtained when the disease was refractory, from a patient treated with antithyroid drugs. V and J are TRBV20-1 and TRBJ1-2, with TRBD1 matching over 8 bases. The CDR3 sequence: CSALETGDSNYGYTF. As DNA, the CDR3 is TGCAGTGCTCTCGAGACAGGGGACTCCAACTATGGCTACACCTTC.